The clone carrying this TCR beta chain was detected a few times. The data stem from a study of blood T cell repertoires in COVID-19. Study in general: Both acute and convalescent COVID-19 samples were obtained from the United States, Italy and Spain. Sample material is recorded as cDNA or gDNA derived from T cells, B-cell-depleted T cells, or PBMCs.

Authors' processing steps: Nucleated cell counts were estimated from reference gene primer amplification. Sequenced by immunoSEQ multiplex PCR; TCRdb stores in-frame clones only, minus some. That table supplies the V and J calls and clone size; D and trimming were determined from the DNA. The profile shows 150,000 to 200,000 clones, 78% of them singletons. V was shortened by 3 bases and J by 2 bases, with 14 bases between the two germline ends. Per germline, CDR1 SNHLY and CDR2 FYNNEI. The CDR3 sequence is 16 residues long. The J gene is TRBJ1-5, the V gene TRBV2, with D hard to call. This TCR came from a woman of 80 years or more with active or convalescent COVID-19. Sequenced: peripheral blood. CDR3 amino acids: CASSDGGNGGNQPQHF. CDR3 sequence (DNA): TGTGCCAGCAGTGATGGAGGAAACGGTGGCAATCAGCCCCAGCATTTT.